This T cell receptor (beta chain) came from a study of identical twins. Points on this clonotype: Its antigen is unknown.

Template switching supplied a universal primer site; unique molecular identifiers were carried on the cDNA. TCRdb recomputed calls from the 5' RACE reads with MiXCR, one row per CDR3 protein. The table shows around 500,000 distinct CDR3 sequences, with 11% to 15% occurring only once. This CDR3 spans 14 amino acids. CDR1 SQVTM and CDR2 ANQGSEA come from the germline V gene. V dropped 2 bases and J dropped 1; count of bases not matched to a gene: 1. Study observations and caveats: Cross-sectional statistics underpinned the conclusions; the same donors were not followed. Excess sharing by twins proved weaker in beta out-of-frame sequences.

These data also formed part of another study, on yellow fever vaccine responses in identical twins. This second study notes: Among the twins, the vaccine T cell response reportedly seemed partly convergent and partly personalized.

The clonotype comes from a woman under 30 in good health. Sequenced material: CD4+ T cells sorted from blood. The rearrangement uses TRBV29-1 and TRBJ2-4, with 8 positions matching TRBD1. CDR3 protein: CSVEQGAAKNIQYF. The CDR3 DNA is TGCAGCGTTGAACAGGGGGCTGCCAAAAACATTCAGTACTTC.